A selection of T cell receptor beta chains follows, all from one sample in a study of blood T cell repertoires in COVID-19. Assay: immunoSEQ multiplex PCR; the TCRdb copy retains only in-frame clones and omits some. The sample yields roughly 380,000 clones, around nine tenths seen once. The material sequenced was PBMCs or T cells enriched from blood (not recorded which). The receptors here all came from a woman in her 30s who had been exposed to COVID-19. CDR3s include the opening cysteine and the closing phenylalanine or tryptophan. The D gene is left open where the match is weak. A clone size is listed for some rows: how often the clone was seen (once, few, many), or a class if it is expanded.

j_call d_call v_call clone_size cdr3_aa cdr3_nt
TRBJ1-3 TRBD1 TRBV5-6 NA CASSAGQERPGNTIYF TGTGCCAGCAGCGCGGGACAGGAGAGACCGGGAAACACCATATATTTT
TRBJ2-7 NA TRBV15 NA CATSRDRSLASSYEQYF TGTGCCACCAGCAGAGATCGGAGTCTAGCGAGCTCCTACGAGCAGTACTTC
TRBJ1-4 TRBD1 TRBV5-5 NA CASSFGTGEGKLFF TGTGCCAGCAGCTTCGGGACAGGGGAGGGGAAACTGTTTTTT
TRBJ2-5 TRBD2 TRBV5-1 NA CASSLASGSETQYF TGCGCCAGCAGCTTGGCTAGCGGGAGCGAGACCCAGTACTTC
TRBJ1-1 NA TRBV13 NA CASSLRSGRVNTEAFF TGTGCCAGCAGCCTACGAAGTGGGAGAGTGAACACTGAAGCTTTCTTT
TRBJ2-1 TRBD1 TRBV27 NA CASSLLSGTDNEQFF TGTGCCAGCAGTTTGTTGTCCGGGACAGACAATGAGCAGTTCTTC
TRBJ2-3 NA TRBV5-1 NA CASSRETSTDTQYF TGCGCCAGCAGCCGGGAAACTAGCACAGATACGCAGTATTTT
TRBJ1-5 NA TRBV7-2 NA CASSLDRVAQPQHF TGTGCCAGCAGCTTAGACAGGGTCGCCCAGCCCCAGCATTTT
TRBJ2-1 NA TRBV6-5 NA CASSYSSVGEQFF TGTGCCAGCAGTTACTCGTCGGTCGGGGAGCAGTTCTTC
TRBJ2-1 TRBD1 TRBV19 NA CASTPDRFYNEQFF TGTGCCAGTACCCCGGACAGGTTCTACAATGAGCAGTTCTTC
TRBJ1-4 NA TRBV2 few CASSEARRNNEKLFF TGTGCCAGCAGTGAAGCACGGCGGAATAATGAAAAACTGTTTTTT
TRBJ1-2 NA TRBV28 NA CASSFSPDKNYGYTF TGTGCCAGCAGTTTTTCCCCGGACAAGAACTATGGCTACACCTTC
TRBJ2-7 TRBD1 TRBV5-6 NA CASSTLVGTGVSYEQYF TGTGCCAGCAGCACCTTGGTGGGGACAGGGGTCTCCTACGAGCAGTACTTC
TRBJ2-7 TRBD2 TRBV18 NA CASSLSGDFYEQYF TGTGCCAGCTCACTTAGCGGGGATTTCTACGAGCAGTACTTC
TRBJ2-7 NA TRBV3-1/TRBV3-2 NA CASSPLTPYEQYF TGTGCCAGCAGCCCGCTGACTCCCTACGAGCAGTACTTC
TRBJ1-1 TRBD1 TRBV5-1 once CASSSLLLGQGGSTEAFF TGCGCCAGCAGCTCACTACTCCTCGGACAGGGAGGGAGCACTGAAGCTTTCTTT
TRBJ1-1 NA TRBV6-6 NA CASSKTQNTEAFF TGTGCCAGCAGCAAAACTCAGAACACTGAAGCTTTCTTT
TRBJ1-2 NA TRBV10-3 NA CAISQDRSYYGYTF TGTGCCATCAGTCAGGACAGAAGCTACTATGGCTACACCTTC
TRBJ1-5 NA TRBV7-2 NA CASSLYRVEQPQHF TGTGCCAGCAGCCTCTACAGGGTGGAGCAGCCCCAGCATTTT
TRBJ1-5 NA TRBV28 few CASSLGPSNQPQHF TGTGCCAGCAGTTTGGGCCCGAGCAATCAGCCCCAGCATTTT
TRBJ2-1 TRBD2 TRBV27 NA CASSLGLAGVSVSDNEQFF TGTGCCAGCAGTTTAGGGCTAGCGGGAGTTTCAGTATCGGACAATGAGCAGTTCTTC
TRBJ2-2 NA TRBV9 NA CASRSNTGELFF TGTGCCAGCAGGTCTAACACCGGGGAGCTGTTTTTT
TRBJ2-3 TRBD2 TRBV6-4 NA CASGAHAGGGADTQYF TGTGCCAGCGGAGCCCATGCGGGAGGTGGCGCAGATACGCAGTATTTT
TRBJ1-3 TRBD1 TRBV2 few CASRGQTISGNTIYF TGTGCCAGCAGGGGACAGACCATCTCTGGAAACACCATATATTTT
TRBJ1-1 NA TRBV19 NA CASSPATFRGTEAFF TGTGCCAGTTCCCCAGCGACATTTAGGGGCACTGAAGCTTTCTTT
TRBJ2-1 NA TRBV18 NA CASSPRASSYNEQFF TGTGCCAGCTCACCCAGGGCTAGCTCCTACAATGAGCAGTTCTTC
TRBJ1-4 NA TRBV6-5 NA CASSRTGMGEKLFF TGTGCCAGCAGCAGAACAGGGATGGGTGAAAAACTGTTTTTT
TRBJ2-1 TRBD2 TRBV27 NA CASKRASGGYSYNEQFF TGTGCCAGCAAGCGGGCTAGCGGGGGTTACTCCTACAATGAGCAGTTCTTC
TRBJ2-7 NA TRBV27 NA CASSIPGLQDYEQYF TGTGCCAGCAGCATTCCGGGACTGCAAGACTACGAGCAGTACTTC
TRBJ2-3 TRBD2 TRBV6-5 once CASSYNGLATDTQYF TGTGCCAGCAGTTACAACGGACTAGCGACAGATACGCAGTATTTT
TRBJ1-4 NA TRBV9 NA CASSVAQTVNNEKLFF TGTGCCAGCAGCGTAGCTCAGACAGTTAATAATGAAAAACTGTTTTTT
TRBJ1-5 NA TRBV19 NA CASSIVGSSTYQPQHF TGTGCCAGTAGTATCGTCGGGTCGAGTACTTATCAGCCCCAGCATTTT
TRBJ2-5 NA TRBV5-1 NA CASSLGLEQVQETQYF TGCGCCAGCAGCTTGGGTTTGGAACAGGTCCAAGAGACCCAGTACTTC
TRBJ2-7 NA TRBV6-5 NA CASSWSGIYEQYF TGTGCCAGCAGTTGGTCAGGGATTTACGAGCAGTACTTC
TRBJ2-6 TRBD1 TRBV5-8 NA CAQGQGMTGANVLTF TGTGCCCAGGGACAGGGAATGACTGGGGCCAACGTCCTGACTTTC
TRBJ2-1 TRBD2 TRBV28 NA CASSPLAGALYNEQFF TGTGCCAGCAGTCCCCTAGCGGGAGCCCTCTACAATGAGCAGTTCTTC
TRBJ1-2 NA TRBV6-2/TRBV6-3 NA CASSAQILWGYTF TGTGCCAGCAGTGCTCAGATTTTATGGGGCTACACCTTC